These T cell receptor beta chains were read from a single sample in a study of CD8+ T cells in alopecia areata. Measured with immunoSEQ multiplex PCR; TCRdb has only the in-frame clones, and not every one. The sample lists nearly 200,000 clones, 58% seen once, with 5.5% in the top ten. Source: CD4+ T cells sorted from blood, taken at week 24, from a patient treated with tofacitinib. These receptors were taken from a human donor with alopecia areata. Both conserved end residues are part of each CDR3. The D gene is left open where the match is weak. Size is stated for part of the rows, as once, few or many counts, or as a class when the clone is expanded.

clone size	V gene	D gene	J gene	CDR3 protein	CDR3 DNA
-	TRBV15	-	TRBJ2-1	CATSVRTKANEQFF	TGTGCCACCAGCGTCCGTACAAAGGCGAATGAGCAGTTCTTC
-	TRBV7-3	-	TRBJ2-3	CASSLGPRPSTDTQYF	TGTGCCAGCAGCTTAGGACCTAGACCTAGCACAGATACGCAGTATTTT
-	TRBV7-2	-	TRBJ2-5	CASSQSGPKETQYF	TGTGCCAGCAGTCAAAGCGGCCCGAAAGAGACCCAGTACTTC
few	TRBV19	-	TRBJ1-5	CASSIDRGAPQHF	TGTGCCAGTAGTATAGATAGGGGGGCGCCCCAGCATTTT
few	TRBV7-2	TRBD1	TRBJ1-2	CASSLQGAMNYGYTF	TGTGCCAGCAGCTTACAGGGGGCGATGAACTATGGCTACACCTTC
-	TRBV2	TRBD2	TRBJ2-3	CASSILAGGTDTQYF	TGTGCCAGCAGCATACTAGCGGGGGGAACAGATACGCAGTATTTT
few	TRBV6-5	-	TRBJ1-4	CASSQATMEKLFF	TGTGCCAGCAGCCAGGCCACGATGGAAAAACTGTTTTTT
few	TRBV6-6	-	TRBJ1-1	CASSYSTGGEAFF	TGTGCCAGCAGTTACTCGACAGGTGGTGAAGCTTTCTTT
few	TRBV5-6	-	TRBJ2-1	CASSQYSPDEQFF	TGTGCCAGCAGCCAATATTCGCCCGATGAGCAGTTCTTC
once	TRBV30	-	TRBJ1-5	CAWAPYSNQPQHF	TGTGCCTGGGCGCCCTATAGCAATCAGCCCCAGCATTTT
-	TRBV7-2	TRBD1	TRBJ2-7	CASSSPGTGGYEQYF	TGTGCCAGCAGCTCTCCCGGGACAGGGGGCTACGAGCAGTACTTC
-	TRBV19	TRBD1	TRBJ1-5	CASKKDRENNQPQHF	TGTGCCAGTAAAAAGGACAGGGAAAACAATCAGCCCCAGCATTTT
-	TRBV5-4	TRBD2	TRBJ2-1	CASSLDLAGSEQFF	TGTGCCAGCAGCTTGGATCTAGCGGGTAGTGAGCAGTTCTTC
few	TRBV6-5	-	TRBJ2-6	CASSSGQHSGANVLTF	TGTGCCAGCAGTTCCGGACAGCACTCTGGGGCCAACGTCCTGACTTTC
-	TRBV29-1	-	TRBJ2-5	CSVNLQETQYF	TGCAGCGTTAACTTACAAGAGACCCAGTACTTC
-	TRBV4-1	-	TRBJ1-2	CASSQDRGRNYGYTF	TGCGCCAGCAGCCAAGATCGGGGGAGAAACTATGGCTACACCTTC
-	TRBV5-6	-	TRBJ2-5	CASSLQETQYF	TGTGCCAGCAGCCTCCAAGAGACCCAGTACTTC
few	TRBV9	TRBD2	TRBJ2-1	CASSVGATSGANEQFF	TGTGCCAGCAGCGTAGGAGCGACTAGCGGGGCGAATGAGCAGTTCTTC
once	TRBV6-5	-	TRBJ1-1	CASANNLNTEAFF	TGTGCCAGCGCAAACAATTTGAACACTGAAGCTTTCTTT
-	TRBV5-1	TRBD2	TRBJ2-1	CASSLSPAGGIDEQFF	TGCGCCAGCAGCTTGAGTCCGGCGGGAGGCATTGATGAGCAGTTCTTC
-	TRBV28	-	TRBJ2-7	CASSSPVSYEQYF	TGTGCCAGCAGTTCCCCGGTCTCCTACGAGCAGTACTTC
few	TRBV18	TRBD1	TRBJ1-4	CASSLGTGSKLFF	TGTGCCAGCTCACTCGGGACAGGGTCGAAACTGTTTTTT
-	TRBV6-1	-	TRBJ1-2	CASSEMYGYTF	TGTGCCAGCAGTGAAATGTATGGCTACACCTTC
few	TRBV5-1	-	TRBJ2-2	CASSLDQATGELFF	TGCGCCAGCAGCCTGGATCAGGCCACCGGGGAGCTGTTTTTT
-	TRBV5-4	TRBD2	TRBJ2-2	CASSYSGGNTGELFF	TGTGCCAGCAGCTATAGCGGGGGGAACACCGGGGAGCTGTTTTTT
few	TRBV7-2	-	TRBJ1-1	CASSSSRVEAFF	TGTGCCAGCAGCTCCTCGCGTGTTGAAGCTTTCTTT
-	TRBV5-6	TRBD2	TRBJ2-4	CASSEGLAGAKNIQYF	TGTGCCAGCAGCGAGGGACTAGCGGGGGCCAAAAACATTCAGTACTTC
-	TRBV18	-	TRBJ2-7	CASSPSSGAYEQYF	TGTGCCAGCTCACCAAGTAGCGGTGCTTACGAGCAGTACTTC
medium-sized	TRBV4-3	-	TRBJ1-1	CASSLAGRNTEAFF	TGCGCCAGCAGCCTAGCCGGACGGAACACTGAAGCTTTCTTT
-	TRBV14	-	TRBJ2-3	CASSHRTNTDTQYF	TGTGCCAGCAGCCACAGGACTAACACAGATACGCAGTATTTT